These 2 T cell receptor beta chains share one sample of origin, sequenced in a study of T-cell reconstitution after alpha-beta-depleted transplantation in children. Researchers prepared the TCRbeta library using unique molecular identifiers, the study reports. MiXCR was run by TCRdb on the PCR reads, yielding one entry per CDR3 protein. The sample carries approximately 150,000 distinct CDR3 sequences, around 8.8% recorded once. The material sequenced was PBMCs, mostly from graft donor cells, taken 180 days after TCRalphabeta/CD19-depleted stem cell transplant. The receptors were sampled from a female patient between 2 and 15 years old who had a stem cell transplant for congenital amegakaryocytic thrombocytopenia, so the T cells may come from the graft donor.

This clonotype has at least ten counts. The chain employs TRBV7-9 and TRBJ1-1, with D possibly matching TRBD1 (6 bases). Trimming shortened V by 5 bases and J by 5 bases, and 15 bases separated the two germline ends. The germline V gene has CDR1 SEHNR and CDR2 FQNEAQ (reference sequence). The CDR3 spans 14 residues. The CDR3 sequence is CASSQLGAGTEAFF. The CDR3 coding sequence is TGTGCCAGCAGCCAGCTGGGGGCAGGTACTGAAGCTTTCTTT. The variable domain in full, with the rest retrieved from reference TRBV7-9 and TRBJ1-1, is DTGVSQNPRHKITKRGQNVTFRCDPISEHNRLYWYRQTLGQGPEFLTYFQNEAQLEKSRLLSDRFSAERPKGSFSTLEIQRTEQGDSAMYLCASSQLGAGTEAFFGQGTRLTVV.

The chain employs TRBV20-1 and TRBJ2-1; tentative D call: TRBD2 (6 bases). The CDR3 is 17 residues long. Germline values: CDR1 DFQATT, CDR2 SNEGSKA (reference sequence). V lost 3 bases and J lost 2, with 20 bases in between. The CDR3 DNA follows: TGCAGTGCTAGGATCCTGGGTGGTAGCGGCACCTACAATGAGCAGTTCTTC. This translates into CSARILGGSGTYNEQFF.